A selection of T cell receptor beta chains follows, all from one sample in a study of T cells in Graves' hyperthyroidism and ophthalmopathy. Using its own MiXCR run on the multiplex PCR reads, TCRdb lists one record per CDR3 protein. The sample shows hundreds of thousands of distinct CDR3 sequences, roughly 24% of them seen only once. Sequenced material: blood. The receptors were sampled from a woman aged 25 to 45 with Graves' ophthalmopathy. The CDR3 runs from the conserved cysteine through the conserved F or W. D genes are given only for firm matches. Clone size appears in some rows only: once, few, many, or a class for an expanded clone.

v_call	clone_size	d_call	j_call	cdr3_nt	cdr3_aa
TRBV30	.	.	TRBJ2-7	TGTGCCTGGAGTCACTCCTACGAGCAGTACTTC	CAWSHSYEQYF
TRBV15	many	TRBD1	TRBJ1-5	TGTGCCACCAGCAGCCCCTCGGGACAGGGACGAGGCAATCAGCCCCAGCATTTT	CATSSPSGQGRGNQPQHF
TRBV28	many	.	TRBJ2-5	TGTGCCAGCAACCCCAGCGGCCAAGAGACCCAGTACTTC	CASNPSGQETQYF
TRBV7-2	many	TRBD1	TRBJ1-5	TGTGCCAGCAGCGAGGACAGGGGGCCTTCTCGGCCCCAGCATTTT	CASSEDRGPSRPQHF
TRBV6-2/TRBV6-3	many	.	TRBJ2-5	TGTGCCAGCAGCTCCCATAGTATTAGTTTTGAGACCCAGTACTTC	CASSSHSISFETQYF
TRBV2	many	.	TRBJ1-2	TGTGCCAGCAGTGACCCCGGGCTTAACTATGGCTACACCTTC	CASSDPGLNYGYTF
TRBV5-1	many	TRBD1	TRBJ2-2	TGCGCCAGCAGCTTTCAGGGGGACACCGGGGAGCTGTTTTTT	CASSFQGDTGELFF
TRBV20-1	many	TRBD1	TRBJ2-5	TGCAGTGCTAGGCCCGACAGGGAAGAGACCCAGTACTTC	CSARPDREETQYF
TRBV30	many	.	TRBJ2-7	TGTGCCTCACACCGGGACGGGGTGTACTTC	CASHRDGVYF
TRBV12-3/TRBV12-4	many	TRBD2	TRBJ2-5	TGTGCCAGCAGTATAGCGGGACACCAAGAGACCCAGTACTTC	CASSIAGHQETQYF
TRBV20-1	.	TRBD2	TRBJ2-7	TGCAGTGCTAGACCCCGGGGTAGCGGGGACTACGAGCAGTACTTC	CSARPRGSGDYEQYF
TRBV20-1	.	.	TRBJ1-1	TGTCAAGGGGAAAGAAACACTGAAGCTTTCTTT	CQGERNTEAFF
TRBV10-2	many	.	TRBJ1-1	TGCGCCAGCAGTGAGAGGAGGGTGTGGACTGAAGCTTTCTTT	CASSERRVWTEAFF
TRBV7-9	.	.	TRBJ2-5	TGTGCCAGCAGCGGCGACGGGGTCAAAGAGACCCAGTACTTC	CASSGDGVKETQYF
TRBV30	.	.	TRBJ2-7	TGTGCCTGGAGTGTAGGGCAGCTAGCCTACGAGCAGTACTTC	CAWSVGQLAYEQYF
TRBV20-1	.	TRBD2	TRBJ2-7	TGCAGTGCTCCCCTAACGGGAGGGTCCTACGAGCAGTACTTC	CSAPLTGGSYEQYF
TRBV28	.	.	TRBJ1-5	TGTGCCAGCAGTCCATTTCAGGGAGGGAATCAGCCCCAGCATTTT	CASSPFQGGNQPQHF
TRBV27	.	.	TRBJ1-2	TGTGCCAGCAGTTCCTCCGGGACTTGGGATGGCTACACCTTC	CASSSSGTWDGYTF
TRBV12-3/TRBV12-4	many	.	TRBJ1-2	TGTGCCAGCAGCTCGGGACACCTCTATGGCTACACCTTC	CASSSGHLYGYTF
TRBV6-5	many	TRBD2	TRBJ2-5	TGTGCCAGCAGTACTACTAGCGGGGAGACCCAGTACTTC	CASSTTSGETQYF
TRBV5-1	many	.	TRBJ1-1	TGCGCCAGCAGCTCGGGGGTTGCCAACACTGAAGCTTTCTTT	CASSSGVANTEAFF
TRBV18	many	.	TRBJ2-7	TGTGCCAGCTCACCAAAAGGAGACAACCGACCCTACGAGCAGTACTTC	CASSPKGDNRPYEQYF
TRBV3-1	once	.	TRBJ2-7	TGTGCCAGCAGCCAAGATCCGGCTGACTCCTACGAGCAGTACTTC	CASSQDPADSYEQYF
TRBV6-1	many	TRBD1	TRBJ1-5	TGTGCCAGCAGCTCTTCTGGGACAGGGAGCAATCAGCCCCAGCATTTT	CASSSSGTGSNQPQHF
TRBV28	many	.	TRBJ2-7	TGTGCCAGCAGAACCGACACGGGGCCCTACGAGCAGTACTTC	CASRTDTGPYEQYF
TRBV29-1	many	.	TRBJ1-2	TGCAGCGTATCAGGGGCCCATGGCTACACCTTC	CSVSGAHGYTF
TRBV18	few	TRBD1	TRBJ2-7	TGTGCCAGCTCACCACCGGGACAGCTGTGGGCGGACTTC	CASSPPGQLWADF
TRBV4-1	few	TRBD2	TRBJ2-5	TGCGCCAGCAGCCAAGAGAGCGGGGTTAGAGAGACCCAGTACTTC	CASSQESGVRETQYF
TRBV24-1	many	.	TRBJ1-5	TGTGCCACCACATCTAGCAGCAATCAGCCCCAGCATTTT	CATTSSSNQPQHF
TRBV20-1	many	.	TRBJ1-2	TGCAGTGCTAGAGATTCGACAGTAGGCTACACCTTC	CSARDSTVGYTF
TRBV19	many	.	TRBJ2-7	TGTGCCAGTAGTAATGTCGGCTACGAGCAGTACTTC	CASSNVGYEQYF
TRBV4-1	many	.	TRBJ1-2	TGCGCCAGCAGCCATGGGCGGACTATCAACTATGGCTACACCTTC	CASSHGRTINYGYTF
TRBV18	many	.	TRBJ1-6	TGTGCCAGCTCGCCGGGGCAGGGGTCCGGTTCACCCCTCCACTTT	CASSPGQGSGSPLHF
TRBV28	many	.	TRBJ1-2	TGTGCCAGCACCGAAGCGGGGGGAAATTATGGCTACACCTTC	CASTEAGGNYGYTF
TRBV7-2	.	TRBD2	TRBJ2-5	TGTGCCAGCAGCCTGGCTAGCGGGAGCCAAGAGACCCAGTACTTC	CASSLASGSQETQYF
TRBV30	.	.	TRBJ1-5	TGTGCCGCCAAGGGGGGGCTTAGCAATCAGCCCCAGCATTTT	CAAKGGLSNQPQHF
TRBV5-1	.	.	TRBJ2-7	TGCGCCAGCAGCTTGGTGGGGGGCCTCTACGAGCAGTACTTC	CASSLVGGLYEQYF
TRBV19	many	TRBD1	TRBJ2-7	TGTGCCAGTAGGAGCACAGGGGGCTCCGAGCAGTACTTC	CASRSTGGSEQYF
TRBV12-3/TRBV12-4	many	.	TRBJ1-2	TGTGCCAGCAGCCTGGTGCCGACATATGGCTACACCTTC	CASSLVPTYGYTF
TRBV5-1	many	.	TRBJ2-6	TGCGCCAGCAGCTTGGGGGCGGCCTCTGGGGCCAACGTCCTGACTTTC	CASSLGAASGANVLTF
TRBV12-5	many	TRBD1	TRBJ1-6	TGTGCTAGTGGTCCCTCCCGACAGGGCTGGAATTCACCCCTCCACTTT	CASGPSRQGWNSPLHF
TRBV6-2/TRBV6-3	.	.	TRBJ2-7	TGTGCCAGCAGACCACAGGGAGCCTACGAGCAGTACTTC	CASRPQGAYEQYF
TRBV6-5	many	.	TRBJ1-5	TGTGCCAGCAGTTACGGGGCCCTACAAAACAGCAATCAGCCCCAGCATTTT	CASSYGALQNSNQPQHF
TRBV4-2	many	TRBD2	TRBJ2-2	TGTGCCAGCAGCCAAGAACTAGCGGGAACCGGGGAGCTGTTTTTT	CASSQELAGTGELFF
TRBV6-5	.	TRBD1	TRBJ1-1	TGTGCCAGCGCTACAGGGGGGGGGACTGAAGCTTTCTTT	CASATGGGTEAFF
TRBV15	once	.	TRBJ1-3	TGTGCCACCGGTTTTGGGACACCGACTGGAAACACCATATATTTT	CATGFGTPTGNTIYF
TRBV7-2	many	.	TRBJ1-1	TGTGCCAGCAGCGCCCCCGGACAGATCAACACTGAAGCTTTCTTT	CASSAPGQINTEAFF
TRBV6-2/TRBV6-3	many	.	TRBJ1-1	TGTGCCAGCAGTTACCGGAGGGTATCGAACACTGAAGCTTTCTTT	CASSYRRVSNTEAFF
TRBV6-1	many	.	TRBJ2-5	TGTGCCAGCAAATGGCAGAATTTTCAAGAGACCCAGTACTTC	CASKWQNFQETQYF
TRBV6-1	few	.	TRBJ2-7	TGTGCCAGCACCGTAGAAATTTGGGAGGCGTACTTC	CASTVEIWEAYF
TRBV6-1	many	.	TRBJ2-4	TGTGCCAGCAGTGAAGCCAGGGACCACCCGGAATACTTC	CASSEARDHPEYF
TRBV5-1	few	TRBD2	TRBJ2-5	TGCGCCAGCAGCCCGAAAGCGGGGGATCTCCGGGAGACCCAGTACTTC	CASSPKAGDLRETQYF
TRBV7-3	many	TRBD1	TRBJ2-7	TGTGCCAGCAGCTTGGACAGGGTTGACGAGCAGTACTTC	CASSLDRVDEQYF
TRBV6-1	.	.	TRBJ2-7	TGTGCCAGCAGTGCGGCGACGGTGACCTACGAGCAGTACTTC	CASSAATVTYEQYF